The source of this T cell receptor (beta chain) is a study of blood T cell repertoires in COVID-19. About the study: The origin of the acute and convalescent COVID-19 samples was the United States, Italy and Spain. T cells, B-cell-depleted T cells, or PBMCs supplied cDNA or gDNA.

The germline V and J ends were trimmed by 2 bases and 5 bases, with 13 bases remaining between them. The CDR3 consists of 15 residues. CDR1 is ENHRY, CDR2 SYGVKD, per germline. In the source study's methods: Estimated nucleated cell counts came from reference gene primer amplification. Only in-frame clones appear in the TCRdb table, and some are missing; sequencing was by immunoSEQ multiplex PCR. V and J calls and clone size follow that table, whereas D and trimming were derived from the DNA. The table has 200,000 to 250,000 clones, 84% seen once; the top ten hold approximately 8%. Enrolled during active infection, Seattle patients were then followed longitudinally.

The source is a woman older than 75 with COVID-19, enrolled during active disease. The chain uses TRBV10-3 and TRBJ1-5; D is perhaps TRBD1 (5 bases). The specimen was peripheral blood. The CDR3 nucleotides are TGTGCCATCAGTGAGAGCAGGGATGGGGATCAGCCCCAGCATTTT. This gives the protein CAISESRDGDQPQHF.